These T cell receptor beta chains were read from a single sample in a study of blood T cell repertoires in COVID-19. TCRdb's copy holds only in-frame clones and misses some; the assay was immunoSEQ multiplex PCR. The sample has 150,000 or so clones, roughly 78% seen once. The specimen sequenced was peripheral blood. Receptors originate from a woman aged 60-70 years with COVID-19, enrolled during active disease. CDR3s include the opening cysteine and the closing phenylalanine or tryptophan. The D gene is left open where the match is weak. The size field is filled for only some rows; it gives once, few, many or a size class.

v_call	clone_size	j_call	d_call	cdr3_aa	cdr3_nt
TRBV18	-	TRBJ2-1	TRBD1	CASSPTGGLLSDNEQFF	TGTGCCAGCTCGCCCACAGGGGGCCTACTATCAGACAATGAGCAGTTCTTC
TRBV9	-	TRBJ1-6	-	CASSVEWLSPLHF	TGTGCCAGCAGCGTAGAATGGCTTTCACCCCTCCACTTT
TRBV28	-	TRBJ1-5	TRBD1	CASRGTGGGNQPQHF	TGTGCCAGCAGGGGGACAGGGGGCGGCAATCAGCCCCAGCATTTT
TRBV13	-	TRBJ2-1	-	CASSPRWDSTTYNEQFF	TGTGCCAGCAGCCCGCGTTGGGACTCTACCACCTACAATGAGCAGTTCTTC
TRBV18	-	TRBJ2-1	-	CASSPLRRDPNEQFF	TGTGCCAGCTCACCACTTAGGAGGGACCCCAATGAGCAGTTCTTC
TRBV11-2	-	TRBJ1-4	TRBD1	CASRPGTGYEKLFF	TGTGCCAGCAGGCCTGGGACAGGGTATGAAAAACTGTTTTTT
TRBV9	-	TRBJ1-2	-	CASSVGPGRDGYTF	TGTGCCAGCAGCGTAGGTCCAGGGAGGGATGGCTACACCTTC
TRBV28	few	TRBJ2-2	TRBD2	CASSTPGGNTGELFF	TGTGCCAGCAGTACCCCGGGGGGGAACACCGGGGAGCTGTTTTTT
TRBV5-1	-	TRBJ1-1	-	CASSFGRVNTEAFF	TGCGCCAGCAGCTTCGGCAGGGTCAACACTGAAGCTTTCTTT
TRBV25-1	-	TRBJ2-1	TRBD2	CASSVWASGSYNEQFF	TGTGCCAGCAGCGTGTGGGCTAGCGGTTCCTACAATGAGCAGTTCTTC
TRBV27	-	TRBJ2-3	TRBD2	CASSLSLAGVSVDTQYF	TGTGCCAGCAGTTTATCTTTAGCGGGAGTGTCGGTAGATACGCAGTATTTT
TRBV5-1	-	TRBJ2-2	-	CASSSAIRGTGELFF	TGCGCCAGCAGCTCCGCCATACGGGGCACCGGGGAGCTGTTTTTT
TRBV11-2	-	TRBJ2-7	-	CASSPLGGAHSYEQYF	TGTGCCAGCAGCCCATTGGGGGGAGCCCACTCCTACGAGCAGTACTTC
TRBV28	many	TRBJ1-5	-	CASSLAGANQPQHF	TGTGCCAGCAGTTTAGCCGGAGCCAATCAGCCCCAGCATTTT
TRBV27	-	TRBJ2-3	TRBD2	CASSSGLDPDTQYF	TGTGCCAGCAGTTCGGGACTAGACCCAGATACGCAGTATTTT
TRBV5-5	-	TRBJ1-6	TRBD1	CASSIQTGVWNSPLHF	TGTGCCAGCAGCATTCAGACAGGGGTATGGAATTCACCCCTCCACTTT
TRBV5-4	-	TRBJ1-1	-	CASSLETPRNTEAFF	TGTGCCAGCAGCTTGGAGACACCCAGGAACACTGAAGCTTTCTTT
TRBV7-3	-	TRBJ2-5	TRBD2	CASSLTWASGSVLTQYF	TGTGCCAGCAGCTTAACGTGGGCTAGCGGGTCCGTGTTGACCCAGTACTTC